This T cell receptor (beta chain) was found in a study of T cell changes during pregnancy in multiple sclerosis. The assay was immunoSEQ multiplex PCR, and TCRdb's table has in-frame clones only and misses some. The sample has about 77,000 clones, approximately 94% seen once. The CDR3 contains 16 residues. V was shortened by 4 bases and J by 0 bases, with 10 bases between the two germline ends. Germline CDR1 is SGHDN and CDR2 is FVKESK. This chain links TRBV14 with TRBJ2-6; a possible D gene is TRBD1 (6 bases). The sample here was peripheral blood, taken after pregnancy. This sequence originates from a female donor in good health, enrolled as a control in a pregnancy study. The CDR3 protein is CASSRGRGSGANVLTF. The CDR3 DNA is TGTGCCAGCAGCCGAGGCAGGGGCTCTGGGGCCAACGTCCTGACTTTC.